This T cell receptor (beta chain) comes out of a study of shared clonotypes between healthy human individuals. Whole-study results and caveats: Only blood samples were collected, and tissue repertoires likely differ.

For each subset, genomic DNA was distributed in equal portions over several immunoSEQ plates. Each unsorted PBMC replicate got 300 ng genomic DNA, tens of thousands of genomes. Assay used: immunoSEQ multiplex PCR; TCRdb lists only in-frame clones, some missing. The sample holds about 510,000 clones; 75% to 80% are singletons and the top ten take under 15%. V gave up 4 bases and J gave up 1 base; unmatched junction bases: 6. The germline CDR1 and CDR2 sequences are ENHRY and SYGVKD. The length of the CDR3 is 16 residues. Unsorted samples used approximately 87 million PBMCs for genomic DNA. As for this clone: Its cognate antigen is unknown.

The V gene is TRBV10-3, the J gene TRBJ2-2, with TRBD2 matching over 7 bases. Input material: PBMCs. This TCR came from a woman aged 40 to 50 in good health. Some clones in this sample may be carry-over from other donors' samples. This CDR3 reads CAISASGMENTGELFF. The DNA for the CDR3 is TGTGCCATCAGTGCGAGCGGGATGGAGAACACCGGGGAGCTGTTTTTT.